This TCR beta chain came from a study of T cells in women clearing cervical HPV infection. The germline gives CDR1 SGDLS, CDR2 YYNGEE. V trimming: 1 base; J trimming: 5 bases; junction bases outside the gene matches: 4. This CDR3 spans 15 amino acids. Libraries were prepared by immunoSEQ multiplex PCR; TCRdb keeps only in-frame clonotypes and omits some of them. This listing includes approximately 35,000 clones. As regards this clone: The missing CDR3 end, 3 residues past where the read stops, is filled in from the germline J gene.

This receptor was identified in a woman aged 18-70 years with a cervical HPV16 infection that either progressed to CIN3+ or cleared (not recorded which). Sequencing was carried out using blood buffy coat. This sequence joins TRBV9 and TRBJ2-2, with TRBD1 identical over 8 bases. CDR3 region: CASSVRTGYTGELFF. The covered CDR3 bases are TGTGCCAGCAGCGTAAGGACAGGGTATACCGGGGAG.